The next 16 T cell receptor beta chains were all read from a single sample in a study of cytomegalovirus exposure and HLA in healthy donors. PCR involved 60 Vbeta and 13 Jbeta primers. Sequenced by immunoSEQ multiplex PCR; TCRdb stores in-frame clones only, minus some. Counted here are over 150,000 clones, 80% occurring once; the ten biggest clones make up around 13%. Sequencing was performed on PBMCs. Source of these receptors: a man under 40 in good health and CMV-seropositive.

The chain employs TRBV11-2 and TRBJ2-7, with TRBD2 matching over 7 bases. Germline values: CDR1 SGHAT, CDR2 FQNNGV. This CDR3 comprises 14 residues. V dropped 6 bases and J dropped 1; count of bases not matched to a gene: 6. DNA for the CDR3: TGTGCCAGCAGACAACCTAGCGGATCCTACGAGCAGTACTTC. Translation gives CASRQPSGSYEQYF.

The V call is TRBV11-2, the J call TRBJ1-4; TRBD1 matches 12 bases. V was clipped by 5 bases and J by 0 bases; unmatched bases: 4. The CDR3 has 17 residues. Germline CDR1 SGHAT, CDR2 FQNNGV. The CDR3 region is CASSRDRGRATNEKLFF. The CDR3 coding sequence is TGTGCCAGCAGCCGGGACAGGGGGCGTGCAACTAATGAAAAACTGTTTTTT.

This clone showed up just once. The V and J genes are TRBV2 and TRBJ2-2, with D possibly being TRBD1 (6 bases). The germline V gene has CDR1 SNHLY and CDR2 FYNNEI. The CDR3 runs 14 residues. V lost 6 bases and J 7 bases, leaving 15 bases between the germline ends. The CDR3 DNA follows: TGTGCCAGCAGACCGGACAGAAGTCTCGGGGAGCTGTTTTTT. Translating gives CASRPDRSLGELFF. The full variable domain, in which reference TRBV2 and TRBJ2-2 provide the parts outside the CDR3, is EPEVTQTPSHQVTQMGQEVILRCVPISNHLYFYWYRQILGQKVEFLVSFYNNEISEKSEIFDDQFSVERPDGSNFTLKIRSTKLEDSAMYFCASRPDRSLGELFFGEGSRLTVL.

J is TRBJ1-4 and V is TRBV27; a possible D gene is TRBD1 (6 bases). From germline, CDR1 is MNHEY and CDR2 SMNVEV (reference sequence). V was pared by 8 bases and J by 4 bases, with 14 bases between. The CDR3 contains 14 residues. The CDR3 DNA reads TGTGCCAGCCGAGTGTCAGGGGTTAATGAAAAACTGTTTTTT. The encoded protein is CASRVSGVNEKLFF.

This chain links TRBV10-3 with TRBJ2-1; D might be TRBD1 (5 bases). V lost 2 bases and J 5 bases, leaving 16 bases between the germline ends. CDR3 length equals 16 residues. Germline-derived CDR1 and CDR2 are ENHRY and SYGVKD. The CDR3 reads CAISETGSQENNEQFF. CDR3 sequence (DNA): TGTGCCATCAGTGAGACAGGTAGTCAAGAGAACAATGAGCAGTTCTTC.

The CDR3 loop is CASSLGQLQETQYF. The CDR3 nucleotides read TGTGCCAGCAGCTTGGGACAGCTCCAAGAGACCCAGTACTTC. The gene calls are TRBV5-4 and TRBJ2-5, with D perhaps matching TRBD1 (5 bases). V lost 0 bases and J lost 1, with 7 bases in between. Germline V CDR1 and CDR2: SGHNT, YYREEE (reference sequence). The CDR3 extends over 14 amino acids.

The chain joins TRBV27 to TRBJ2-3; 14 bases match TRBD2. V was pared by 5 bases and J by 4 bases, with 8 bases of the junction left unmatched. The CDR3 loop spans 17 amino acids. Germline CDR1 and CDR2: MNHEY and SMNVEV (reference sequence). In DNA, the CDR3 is TGTGCCAGCAGTGAAAGACTAGCGGGAGGGCCTTCAGATACGCAGTATTTT. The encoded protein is CASSERLAGGPSDTQYF.

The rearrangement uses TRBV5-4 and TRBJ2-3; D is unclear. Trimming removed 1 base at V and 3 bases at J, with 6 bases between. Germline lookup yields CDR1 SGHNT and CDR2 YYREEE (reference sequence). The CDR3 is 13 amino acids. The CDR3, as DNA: TGTGCCAGCAGCTTGCTCGGGACAGATACGCAGTATTTT. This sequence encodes CASSLLGTDTQYF.

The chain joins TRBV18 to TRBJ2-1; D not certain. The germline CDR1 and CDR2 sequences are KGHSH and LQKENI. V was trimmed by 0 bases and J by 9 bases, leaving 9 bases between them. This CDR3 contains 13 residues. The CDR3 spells CASSPPRVGEQFF. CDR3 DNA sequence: TGTGCCAGCTCACCACCGAGAGTCGGTGAGCAGTTCTTC. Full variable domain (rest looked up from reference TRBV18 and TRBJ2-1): NAGVMQNPRHLVRRRGQEARLRCSPMKGHSHVYWYRQLPEEGLKFMVYLQKENIIDESGMPKERFSAEFPKEGPSILRIQQVVRGDSAAYFCASSPPRVGEQFFGPGTRLTVL.

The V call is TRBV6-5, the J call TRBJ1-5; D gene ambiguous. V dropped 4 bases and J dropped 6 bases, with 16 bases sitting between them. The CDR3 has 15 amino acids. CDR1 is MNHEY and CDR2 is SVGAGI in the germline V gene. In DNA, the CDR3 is TGTGCCAGCAGTTTCTCAAGAGGGCCGGGTCAGCCCCAGCATTTT. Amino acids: CASSFSRGPGQPQHF.

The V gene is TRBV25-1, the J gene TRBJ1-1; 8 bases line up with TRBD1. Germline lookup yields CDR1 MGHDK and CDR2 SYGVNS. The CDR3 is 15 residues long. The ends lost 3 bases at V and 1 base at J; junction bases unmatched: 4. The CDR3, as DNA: TGTGCCAGCAGTGAGATTGGACAGGGGAACACTGAAGCTTTCTTT. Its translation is CASSEIGQGNTEAFF.

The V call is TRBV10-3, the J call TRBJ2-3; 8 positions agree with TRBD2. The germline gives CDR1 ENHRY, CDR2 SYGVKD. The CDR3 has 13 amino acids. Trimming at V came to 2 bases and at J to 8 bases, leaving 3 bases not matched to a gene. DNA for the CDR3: TGTGCCATCAGTGAGGAACTAGCGGCTACGCAGTATTTT. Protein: CAISEELAATQYF.

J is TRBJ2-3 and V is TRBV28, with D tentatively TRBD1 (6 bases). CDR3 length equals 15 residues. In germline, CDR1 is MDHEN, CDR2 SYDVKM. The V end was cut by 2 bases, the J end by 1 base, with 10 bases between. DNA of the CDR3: TGTGCCAGCAGTTTAAATGCAGGGGGCACAGATACGCAGTATTTT. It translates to CASSLNAGGTDTQYF.

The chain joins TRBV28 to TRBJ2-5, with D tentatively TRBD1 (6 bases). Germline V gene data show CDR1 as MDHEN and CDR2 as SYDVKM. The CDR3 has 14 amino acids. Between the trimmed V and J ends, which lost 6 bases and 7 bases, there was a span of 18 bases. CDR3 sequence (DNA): TGTGCCAGCAGAGACAGGTCTGAAGTAATGACCCAGTACTTC. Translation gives CASRDRSEVMTQYF.

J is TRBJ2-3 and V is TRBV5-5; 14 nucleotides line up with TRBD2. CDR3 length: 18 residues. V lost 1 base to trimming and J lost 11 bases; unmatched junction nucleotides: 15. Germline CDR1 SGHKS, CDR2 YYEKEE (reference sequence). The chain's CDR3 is CASSLTGDRTSGRRGQYF. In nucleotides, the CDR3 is TGTGCCAGCAGCTTGACAGGGGATAGGACTAGCGGGAGGAGGGGGCAGTATTTT.

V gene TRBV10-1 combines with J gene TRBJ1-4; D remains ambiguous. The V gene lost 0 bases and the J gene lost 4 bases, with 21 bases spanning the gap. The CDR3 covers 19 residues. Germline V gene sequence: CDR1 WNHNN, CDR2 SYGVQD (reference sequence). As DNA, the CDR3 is TGCGCCAGCAGTGAGTCGAGGGAACCCCAAGTACACCATAATGAAAAACTGTTTTTT. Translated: CASSESREPQVHHNEKLFF.